These T cell receptor beta chains were read from a single sample in a study of lung T cells in sarcoidosis with Löfgren's syndrome. TCRdb re-called the reads through MiXCR, storing one row per CDR3 protein. The sample lists more than 50,000 distinct CDR3 sequences, around 20% occurring once. The sequencing sample was made of CD4+ T cells from PBMCs. The receptors were sampled from a human donor with sarcoidosis (Löfgren's syndrome or another form), or a control subject (not recorded which). Each CDR3 is given with its conserved first and last residue. A D gene is named only where the DNA matches it firmly. Where a row states a size, it is once, few, many or the class of an expanded clone; other rows omit it.

V,J,D,size,DNA,CDR3
TRBV12-3/TRBV12-4,TRBJ2-5,TRBD2,few,TGTGCCAGCAGACTGGGGACTAGCGGGACCCAGTACTTC,CASRLGTSGTQYF
TRBV7-3,TRBJ2-3,.,.,TGTGCCAGCAGCTCGCCCGGCTCTACGCAGTATTTT,CASSSPGSTQYF
TRBV2,TRBJ1-4,.,few,TGTGCCAGCAGTCCCCTCGGAGGCACTAATGAAAAACTGTTTTTT,CASSPLGGTNEKLFF
TRBV7-9,TRBJ2-1,.,few,TGTGCCAGCAGCCCTGAGGTGGTACAGGGGGGGAGAGGGTTCTTC,CASSPEVVQGGRGFF
TRBV5-4,TRBJ2-3,TRBD2,.,TGTGCCAGCAGTCGAACTAGCGGGGGCGGAAATACGCAGTATTTT,CASSRTSGGGNTQYF
TRBV20-1,TRBJ2-1,TRBD2,many,TGCAGTGCTAGGCGCAGCGGGAGGGCCGATGAGCAGTTCTTC,CSARRSGRADEQFF
TRBV6-2/TRBV6-3,TRBJ2-3,TRBD2,many,TGTGCCAGCAGTTTCGGGACTAGCAGCACAGATACGCAGTATTTT,CASSFGTSSTDTQYF
TRBV20-1,TRBJ1-2,.,many,TGCAGTGCTCCGACAGGACCGCTAGGACTAGGTGGCTACACCTTC,CSAPTGPLGLGGYTF
TRBV11-1,TRBJ2-7,.,many,TGTGCCAGCAGCCCGGGGGACTACGAGCAGTACTTC,CASSPGDYEQYF
TRBV7-2,TRBJ2-3,.,once,TGTGCCAGCAGTCGCTCATCGAGTCGGAGGGGCACAGATACGCAGTATTTT,CASSRSSSRRGTDTQYF
TRBV28,TRBJ2-3,.,many,TGTGCCAGCAGTTTAGCAGGGTCAAGCACAGATACGCAGTATTTT,CASSLAGSSTDTQYF
TRBV10-3,TRBJ1-1,.,many,TGTGCCATCAGTGAGTCGGGTGGTGCCACTGAAGCTTTCTTT,CAISESGGATEAFF
TRBV7-8,TRBJ1-3,TRBD1,.,TGTGCCAGCAGCCCGGGACAGAGGGGAAACACCATATATTTT,CASSPGQRGNTIYF
TRBV27,TRBJ2-3,TRBD2,many,TGTGCCAGCAGCCGCCCGGGACTAGCGGGAGGGGGCGCAGATACGCAGTATTTT,CASSRPGLAGGGADTQYF
TRBV5-1,TRBJ2-3,.,few,TGCGCCAGCAGCTTGGAGGCAGGCACTCGGAATACGCAGTATTTT,CASSLEAGTRNTQYF
TRBV28,TRBJ2-7,.,many,TGTGCCAGCAGTTTAACGCGGAGCGAGCAGTACTTC,CASSLTRSEQYF
TRBV10-3,TRBJ2-3,TRBD2,many,TGTGCCATCAGTGAACCGGGACTAGCGGGCCCAGGAGATACGCAGTATTTT,CAISEPGLAGPGDTQYF
TRBV3-1,TRBJ2-2,.,.,TGTGCCAGCAACCAGGGAGGAGGGACGAGAACCGGGGAGCTGTTTTTT,CASNQGGGTRTGELFF
TRBV4-2,TRBJ2-1,.,few,TGTGCCAGCAGCCAAGAACCCCGGGGCGGGACGGACAACAATGAGCAGTTCTTC,CASSQEPRGGTDNNEQFF
TRBV6-1,TRBJ1-6,.,many,TGTGCCAGCTCCCCGGGGGGATCACCCCTCCACTTT,CASSPGGSPLHF
TRBV12-3/TRBV12-4,TRBJ2-1,TRBD1,.,TGTGCCAGCAGTCGGGCAGGGGGCTGGAGGGAGCAGTTCTTC,CASSRAGGWREQFF
TRBV14,TRBJ1-2,TRBD1,few,TGTGCCAGCAGCCAAATACAGGGGCCCAATGGCTACACCTTC,CASSQIQGPNGYTF
TRBV10-3,TRBJ2-7,TRBD2,many,TGTGCCATCAGTGAAAGGACTAGCGTTGACGAGCAGTACTTC,CAISERTSVDEQYF
TRBV3-1,TRBJ2-3,.,many,TGTGCCAGCAGCCTTCGCACAGATACGCAGTATTTT,CASSLRTDTQYF
TRBV3-1,TRBJ1-5,TRBD1,few,TGTGCCAGCAGCCTCGGGACAGCGGGTCAGCCCCAGCATTTT,CASSLGTAGQPQHF
TRBV6-1,TRBJ2-3,TRBD2,many,TGTGCCAGCAGACTGGGGACTAGCGGGGACACAGATACGCAGTATTTT,CASRLGTSGDTDTQYF
TRBV4-3,TRBJ1-6,TRBD1,many,TGCGCCAGCAGCCAGGGGCCGGGACAGCTTAATTCACCCCTCCACTTT,CASSQGPGQLNSPLHF
TRBV7-9,TRBJ2-5,TRBD1,few,TGTGCCAGCAGCTTAGGAGGTTCCCGGGACAGGATCCAAGAGACCCAGTACTTC,CASSLGGSRDRIQETQYF
TRBV10-3,TRBJ2-4,TRBD1,many,TGTGCCATCGCACCGGGACAGGAAAACATTCAGTACTTC,CAIAPGQENIQYF
TRBV12-3/TRBV12-4,TRBJ2-5,.,few,TGTGCCAGCAGTCGGATACAGGGACTTGGCGAGACCCAGTACTTC,CASSRIQGLGETQYF
TRBV6-1,TRBJ2-5,.,medium-sized,TGTGCCAGCAGAGGACCTCAAACGGGGACCCAGTACTTC,CASRGPQTGTQYF
TRBV12-3/TRBV12-4,TRBJ1-5,.,.,TGTGCCAGCAGTTTATACCTCAATCAGCCCCAGCATTTT,CASSLYLNQPQHF
TRBV2,TRBJ2-2,.,.,TGTGCTGGCAGTGTGAACAGGAACACCGGGGAGCTGTTTTTT,CAGSVNRNTGELFF
TRBV29-1,TRBJ2-1,.,.,TGCAGCGTTGAAAATGTCAGGGGGGGCAATGAGCAGTTCTTC,CSVENVRGGNEQFF
TRBV6-6,TRBJ2-1,TRBD2,many,TGTGCCAGCAGTTACTCGGGACTAGCGGGATCCTACAATGAGCAGTTCTTC,CASSYSGLAGSYNEQFF
TRBV7-8,TRBJ2-5,TRBD1,many,TGTGCCAGCAGCTTGACAGGGAAAGAGACCCAGTACTTC,CASSLTGKETQYF
TRBV12-5,TRBJ2-7,.,.,TGTGCTAGTGGCCTCTACGAGCAGTACTTC,CASGLYEQYF
TRBV18,TRBJ2-3,TRBD1,few,TGTGCCAGCTCACCACAGACAGGGTCTCTGGGAGATACGCAGTATTTT,CASSPQTGSLGDTQYF